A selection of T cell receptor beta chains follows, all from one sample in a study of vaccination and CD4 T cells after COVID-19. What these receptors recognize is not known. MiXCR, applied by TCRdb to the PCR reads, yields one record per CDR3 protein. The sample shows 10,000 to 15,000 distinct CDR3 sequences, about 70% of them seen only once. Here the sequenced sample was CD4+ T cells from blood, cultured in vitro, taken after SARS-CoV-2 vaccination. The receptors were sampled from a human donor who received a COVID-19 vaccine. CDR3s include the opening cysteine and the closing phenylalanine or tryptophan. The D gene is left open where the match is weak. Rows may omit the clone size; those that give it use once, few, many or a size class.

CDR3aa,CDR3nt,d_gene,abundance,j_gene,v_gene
CASSESVTSGQETQYF,TGCGCCAGCAGTGAGTCGGTAACTAGCGGACAAGAGACCCAGTACTTC,TRBD2,-,TRBJ2-5,TRBV10-1
CATSDRDRAEAFF,TGTGCCACCAGCGACCGGGACAGGGCTGAAGCTTTCTTT,TRBD1,few,TRBJ1-1,TRBV24-1
CSAVTHGNGELFF,TGCAGTGCTGTAACCCACGGAAACGGGGAGCTGTTTTTT,-,-,TRBJ2-2,TRBV20-1
CAWNTGNYGYTF,TGTGCCTGGAATACAGGGAACTATGGCTACACCTTC,-,-,TRBJ1-2,TRBV30
CASRPPRGRHYNEQFF,TGTGCCAGCAGGCCCCCTAGGGGCAGGCACTACAATGAGCAGTTCTTC,-,-,TRBJ2-1,TRBV21-1
CASSFPRAGGFETQYF,TGTGCCAGCAGCTTCCCTCGGGCAGGGGGCTTTGAGACCCAGTACTTC,TRBD1,-,TRBJ2-5,TRBV11-3
CASSHQGDGYTF,TGTGCCAGCAGCCACCAGGGGGATGGCTACACCTTC,TRBD1,once,TRBJ1-2,TRBV14
CASGTGDEQFF,TGTGCTAGTGGCACGGGTGACGAGCAGTTCTTC,-,-,TRBJ2-1,TRBV12-5
CASQDREDGYTF,TGTGCCAGTCAAGACAGGGAGGATGGCTACACCTTC,TRBD1,-,TRBJ1-2,TRBV2
CAIGATSEETQYF,TGTGCCATCGGCGCTACTAGCGAGGAGACCCAGTACTTC,TRBD2,-,TRBJ2-5,TRBV10-3
CASSSSRGTEAFF,TGTGCCAGCAGCTCGAGCCGCGGAACTGAAGCTTTCTTT,-,-,TRBJ1-1,TRBV7-6
CASSPRQGGSETQYF,TGCGCCAGCAGCCCTCGACAGGGGGGAAGTGAGACCCAGTACTTC,TRBD1,-,TRBJ2-5,TRBV10-1
CATSDSRTGGIGNQPQHF,TGTGCCACCAGTGATTCAAGGACAGGGGGTATTGGCAATCAGCCCCAGCATTTT,TRBD1,-,TRBJ1-5,TRBV24-1
CSARNRVYGYTF,TGCAGTGCTAGAAACAGGGTCTATGGCTACACCTTC,-,-,TRBJ1-2,TRBV20-1
CASSLVRETEAFF,TGTGCCAGCAGCTTAGTTCGAGAGACTGAAGCTTTCTTT,-,-,TRBJ1-1,TRBV7-2
CSARSEGAQETQYF,TGCAGTGCTAGATCTGAGGGGGCCCAAGAGACCCAGTACTTC,TRBD1,-,TRBJ2-5,TRBV20-1
CSARGASGVETQYF,TGCAGTGCTAGAGGGGCTAGCGGGGTAGAGACCCAGTACTTC,TRBD2,few,TRBJ2-5,TRBV20-1
CASSLDRGGYGYTF,TGTGCCAGCAGTTTGGACAGGGGAGGTTATGGCTACACCTTC,TRBD1,few,TRBJ1-2,TRBV12-3/TRBV12-4
CASSRNPGQGDIQYF,TGTGCCAGCAGTCGGAACCCGGGACAGGGCGACATTCAGTACTTC,TRBD1,-,TRBJ2-4,TRBV6-1
CASSIDTGSEQYF,TGTGCCAGTAGTATAGATACAGGGAGCGAGCAGTACTTC,-,-,TRBJ2-7,TRBV19
CAISERGYGYTF,TGTGCCATCAGTGAGAGAGGGTACGGCTACACCTTC,-,-,TRBJ1-2,TRBV6-1
CASPWGGQKRFRDTEAFF,TGTGCCAGCCCCTGGGGCGGGCAGAAGCGTTTTAGGGACACTGAAGCTTTCTTT,-,once,TRBJ1-1,TRBV27
CASSEGSGGASNEQFF,TGTGCCAGCAGTGAAGGTAGCGGGGGGGCGAGTAATGAGCAGTTCTTC,TRBD2,few,TRBJ2-1,TRBV6-1
CASSLPRADTQYF,TGTGCCAGCAGCTTACCGAGGGCAGATACGCAGTATTTT,-,-,TRBJ2-3,TRBV11-3
CATSDSERGGGGTEAFF,TGTGCCACCAGTGACTCCGAGAGGGGAGGCGGTGGCACTGAAGCTTTCTTT,-,-,TRBJ1-1,TRBV24-1
CASSLSGGPGNRINYNSPLHF,TGTGCCAGCAGTTTATCAGGGGGCCCAGGCAACCGTATCAATTATAATTCACCCCTCCACTTT,TRBD1,-,TRBJ1-6,TRBV27
CAWSVTGLAGETQYF,TGTGCCTGGAGTGTAACCGGACTAGCGGGGGAGACCCAGTACTTC,TRBD2,once,TRBJ2-5,TRBV30